This section outlines one T cell receptor beta chain sequence together with its context. The antigen it recognizes is unknown. Base qualities were left out, and no much larger clone turns up one base away. The data belong to a study of OX40 agonist ivuxolimab in advanced cancers. Describing the broader study: The costimulatory receptor OX40 (CD134) was targeted by ivuxolimab, a fully human IgG2 agonistic monoclonal antibody. The purpose of peripheral TCRbeta sequencing was to test whether ivuxolimab changed TCR sequence diversity and led to clonal T-cell expansion. Prior anti-PD-1, anti-PD-L1 or anti-CTLA-4 therapy was permitted, and checkpoint inhibitors had been received by under 50% of dose-escalation patients. The paper reports the monotherapy dose-escalation portion (N = 52 patients) of the phase I ivuxolimab trial. Of the roughly 54 patients in dose escalation, around 19 had hepatocellular carcinoma, some 15 had melanoma, 9 had renal cell carcinoma and 9 had head and neck cancer. Three dose-escalation patients achieved partial responses, one with hepatocellular carcinoma and two with cutaneous melanoma. Intravenous ivuxolimab was administered to patients every 2 weeks at six dose levels: 0.01, 0.1, 0.3, 1.5, 3 and 10 mg/kg. In the dose-escalation cohort, 70% to 90% of patients were male, and the mean age was 60 years with a range of about 23 to 79. Here is what the overall study found, with its caveats: In the 0.1-3.0 mg/kg groups, partial responders had among the lowest normalized peripheral clonal expansion, particularly in CD8+ T cells. The antigen specificity of the peripheral T cells that underwent clonal expansion was not determined. At doses of 0.1 to 3.0 mg/kg, clonal expansion of both CD4+ and CD8+ T cells in blood was seen between baseline and week 6. After ivuxolimab, more expanded clones were found on average in CD8+ T cells than in CD4+ T cells. Low levels of normalized T-cell clonal expansion were also seen in some patients who did not respond.

Trimming at the junction amounts to 2 bases on V and 3 bases on J, and the germline ends lie 14 bases apart. CDR1 and CDR2 were assigned from the germline V gene as SGHTA and FQGNSA. There are 15 amino acids in the CDR3, from cysteine to phenylalanine inclusive. Only CDR3 DNA is held: 45 bases, read in frame from base 1. For sequencing of the TCRbeta CDR3 region, genomic DNA was extracted from the sorted cells. TCRbeta CDR3 regions were sequenced using the immunoSEQ Assay. TCRdb limited this immuneACCESS table to in-frame rearrangements with V and J called. A share of clones is missing; checked studies link under half to unresolved V genes, and the rest is unexplained. For this sample the table gives more than 100,000 clones, of which roughly nine tenths were detected only once. The top ten clones comprise around 0.55% of the sample. The trial excluded patients who had a history of autoimmune disease or who were on systemic immunosuppression. Peripheral blood for TCR sequencing was collected from all dose cohorts at baseline, on cycle 4 day 1, and on cycle 7 day 1. The samples were drawn from a first-in-human, open-label, multicenter phase I dose-escalation trial of ivuxolimab. Adults with locally advanced or metastatic melanoma, renal cell, hepatocellular, or head and neck squamous cell carcinoma were enrolled in the trial. Before TCR sequencing, CD4+ T cells and CD8+ T cells were sorted from peripheral blood as separate populations.

The material sequenced was CD4+ or CD8+ T cells sorted from blood, taken in a trial of the OX40 agonist ivuxolimab. In this chain, TRBV7-2 is recombined with TRBJ2-7, with no D gene named confidently. This clonotype originated in an adult with an advanced solid tumor such as melanoma, head and neck, liver or kidney cancer. CDR3 reads: CASSLMPDTNYEQYF. At the DNA level, the sequence is TGTGCCAGCAGCTTAATGCCCGACACAAACTACGAGCAGTACTTC.